The next 23 T cell receptor beta chains were all read from a single sample in a study of identifying expanded T cells in peripheral blood. The method was immunoSEQ multiplex PCR; TCRdb's version includes in-frame clones alone and lacks a portion of them. The table records about 97,000 clones, around 89% of them present only once. Sample: blood. Every receptor here comes from a person between 18 and 69 years old in good health.

The chain links TRBV18 to TRBJ2-5, with D perhaps matching TRBD2 (6 bases). The CDR3 length is 14 residues. V shed 6 bases and J shed 2 bases, with 13 bases lying between them. CDR1 is KGHSH and CDR2 is LQKENI in the germline V gene. The CDR3 reads CASSVSGEQETQYF. The CDR3 DNA reads as TGTGCCAGCTCCGTTTCGGGGGAACAAGAGACCCAGTACTTC.

The rearrangement uses TRBV6-4 and TRBJ1-2; D is unresolved. V shed 2 bases and J shed 2 bases, with 6 bases lying between them. Germline V gene data show CDR1 as MRHNA and CDR2 as SNTAGT. This CDR3 comprises 13 residues. The CDR3 sequence is CASSDSQNYGYTF. The DNA of the CDR3 is TGTGCCAGCAGTGACAGTCAGAACTATGGCTACACCTTC.

The chain recombines TRBV7-9 with TRBJ1-4; D uncertain. CDR1 is SEHNR, CDR2 FQNEAQ, per germline (reference sequence). The ends were cut back, 5 bases at V and 8 bases at J, with 12 bases in the middle. This CDR3 is built from 13 residues. This CDR3 reads CASSLALMEKLFF. The CDR3 DNA reads TGTGCCAGCAGCCTGGCCCTGATGGAAAAACTGTTTTTT.

J is TRBJ2-7 and V is TRBV6-5; a weak D match, TRBD1 (5 bases). This CDR3 region has 13 residues. CDR1 and CDR2 (germline): MNHEY, SVGAGI. Trimming took off 7 bases at V and 2 bases at J, with 12 bases between the two ends. The CDR3 here is CASNNQGPYEQYF. The CDR3 region has the DNA TGTGCCAGCAACAATCAGGGCCCCTACGAGCAGTACTTC.

The V gene is TRBV5-1, the J gene TRBJ1-3, with 8 bases identical to TRBD1. The V gene's germline CDR1 is SGHRS and CDR2 YFSETQ. This CDR3 has 15 amino acids. With 3 bases clipped from V and 2 bases from J, the junction kept 4 bases outside the gene matches. The CDR3 DNA follows: TGCGCCAGCAGCTACGGACAGGGCGCTGGAAACACCATATATTTT. Its translation is CASSYGQGAGNTIYF.

The sample holds a few counts of this clone. The V gene is TRBV5-6, the J gene TRBJ1-2, with D hard to call. This CDR3 is built from 13 residues. The germline V gene has CDR1 SGHDT and CDR2 YYEEEE. V was cut by 1 base and J by 7 bases, with 11 bases left in between. The CDR3 loop is CASSLKSGSGYTF. CDR3 in DNA: TGTGCCAGCAGCTTGAAAAGCGGGTCTGGCTACACCTTC.

The chain joins TRBV6-5 to TRBJ1-6; D call uncertain. CDR1 MNHEY and CDR2 SVGAGI come from the germline V gene. V shed 4 bases and J shed 5 bases, with 12 bases lying between them. The CDR3 loop spans 15 amino acids. CDR3 residues: CASSSPRRDNSPLHF. CDR3 nucleotide sequence: TGTGCCAGCAGTTCTCCACGACGGGATAATTCACCCCTCCACTTT.

In its sample, this clone was seen a few times. The rearrangement links TRBV21-1 to TRBJ2-1; the DNA was not used to check the table's D call, TRBD2. TRBV21-1 is a recognized pseudogene. The CDR3 is 11 residues long. For the CDR3, the DNA is TGTGCCAGCAGCACTACTAGCGAGCAGTTCTTC. Translated, it gives CASSTTSEQFF.

V gene TRBV7-9 combines with J gene TRBJ2-7; TRBD2 matches 9 bases. Germline V gives CDR1 SEHNR, CDR2 FQNEAQ (reference sequence). V was pared by 8 bases and J by 0 bases, with 11 bases of the junction left unmatched. The CDR3 is made up of 16 amino acids. The CDR3 DNA sequence: TGTGCCAGCCAGATAAAGAGCGGGGGGAGCTCCTACGAGCAGTACTTC. It is translated as CASQIKSGGSSYEQYF. Supplemented by reference TRBV7-9 and TRBJ2-7, the full variable domain reads DTGVSQNPRHKITKRGQNVTFRCDPISEHNRLYWYRQTLGQGPEFLTYFQNEAQLEKSRLLSDRFSAERPKGSFSTLEIQRTEQGDSAMYLCASQIKSGGSSYEQYFGPGTRLTVT.

The chain couples TRBV5-4 to TRBJ2-2, with no clear D. The CDR3 totals 14 residues. The V end lost 3 bases, the J end lost 5 bases, and 11 bases lay between the germline ends. CDR1 and CDR2 (germline): SGHNT, YYREEE (reference sequence). The CDR3 loop reads CASSSSRRTGELFF. CDR3 bases: TGTGCCAGCAGCTCCTCCCGCCGGACCGGGGAGCTGTTTTTT.

The V call is TRBV11-2, the J call TRBJ2-5; D possibly corresponds to TRBD2 (6 bases). Trimming removed 0 bases at V and 7 bases at J, with 18 bases between. The CDR3 has 16 residues. Germline CDR1 and CDR2: SGHAT and FQNNGV. The CDR3 region has the DNA TGTGCCAGCAGCTTAGACCCAGGGACTGGCTTAGGGACCCAGTACTTC. It is translated as CASSLDPGTGLGTQYF. Combining the CDR3 with reference TRBV11-2 and TRBJ2-5 gives the whole variable domain EAGVAQSPRYKIIEKRQSVAFWCNPISGHATLYWYQQILGQGPKLLIQFQNNGVVDDSQLPKDRFSAERLKGVDSTLKIQPAKLEDSAVYLCASSLDPGTGLGTQYFGPGTRLLVL.

The rearrangement uses TRBV28 and TRBJ2-1, with D uncertain. This CDR3 has 15 amino acids. Germline CDR1 and CDR2: MDHEN and SYDVKM. V gave up 5 bases and J gave up 3 bases, with 14 bases separating them. The CDR3: CASSQGIPNYNEQFF. DNA for the CDR3: TGTGCCAGCAGTCAAGGGATTCCTAACTACAATGAGCAGTTCTTC. Full variable domain (remainder filled in from reference TRBV28 and TRBJ2-1): DVKVTQSSRYLVKRTGEKVFLECVQDMDHENMFWYRQDPGLGLRLIYFSYDVKMKEKGDIPEGYSVSREKKERFSLILESASTNQTSMYLCASSQGIPNYNEQFFGPGTRLTVL.

The chain recombines TRBV5-1 with TRBJ2-3, with 8 bases matching TRBD2. V gave up 7 bases and J gave up 2 bases; unmatched junction bases: 9. CDR3 length: 15 amino acids. Germline V gene data show CDR1 as SGHRS and CDR2 as YFSETQ. In DNA form, the CDR3 reads TGCGCCAGCGAAGGAGGCGGGGGGCCCACAGATACGCAGTATTTT. This sequence encodes CASEGGGGPTDTQYF.

This rearrangement joins TRBV9 to TRBJ2-3; the match to TRBD2 covers 8 bases. The germline gives CDR1 SGDLS, CDR2 YYNGEE. The junction had 7 bases not matched to a gene; V was cut back by 0 bases and J by 4 bases. The CDR3 loop spans 16 amino acids. The CDR3 sequence is CASSVGHGGAADTQYF. The CDR3 region has the DNA TGTGCCAGCAGCGTAGGCCACGGGGGGGCGGCAGATACGCAGTATTTT.

The V call is TRBV6-4, the J call TRBJ1-2, with TRBD1 matching 8 bases. Germline CDR1 is MRHNA and CDR2 is SNTAGT. This CDR3 has 14 amino acids. Trimming took 6 bases from V and 2 from J; bases not matched to a gene: 5. Here the CDR3 reads CASSPGQGNYGYTF. For the CDR3, the DNA is TGTGCCAGCAGCCCCGGACAGGGAAACTATGGCTACACCTTC.

This chain joins TRBV18 and TRBJ1-4; a weak D match, TRBD1 (5 bases). This CDR3 has 13 amino acids. CDR1 is KGHSH and CDR2 is LQKENI in the germline V gene. V was pared by 5 bases and J by 3 bases, with 7 bases between. This chain's CDR3 is CASSGAANEKLFF. CDR3 sequence (DNA): TGTGCCAGCTCAGGGGCAGCTAATGAAAAACTGTTTTTT.

The chain couples TRBV27 to TRBJ1-3; TRBD1 matches at 7 bases. CDR1 is MNHEY and CDR2 is SMNVEV in the germline V gene (reference sequence). This CDR3 region has 15 residues. V was clipped by 6 bases and J by 4 bases; unmatched bases: 9. Here the CDR3 DNA reads TGTGCCAGCAGAACCCTACAGGGGTCAGGAAACACCATATATTTT. Protein product: CASRTLQGSGNTIYF.

The rearrangement joins TRBV7-3 to TRBJ1-1; no reliable D call. CDR1 is SGHTA, CDR2 FQGTGA, per germline. CDR3 length: 15 amino acids. Trimming took 5 bases from V and 1 from J, leaving 14 bases between them. CDR3 sequence: CASSTNKGRNTEAFF. The DNA of the CDR3 is TGTGCCAGCAGCACAAACAAGGGAAGGAACACTGAAGCTTTCTTT.

The chain employs TRBV27 and TRBJ1-4; a possible D gene is TRBD1 (5 bases). V was cut by 4 bases and J by 10 bases, with 19 bases left in between. Germline CDR1 and CDR2: MNHEY and SMNVEV (reference sequence). CDR3 length equals 15 residues. The CDR3 loop is CASSSAGTLAGKLFF. The DNA of the CDR3 is TGTGCCAGCAGTTCCGCCGGGACCCTGGCGGGAAAACTGTTTTTT. Based on the CDR3 plus reference TRBV27 and TRBJ1-4, the full variable domain is EAQVTQNPRYLITVTGKKLTVTCSQNMNHEYMSWYRQDPGLGLRQIYYSMNVEVTDKGDVPEGYKVSRKEKRNFPLILESPSPNQTSLYFCASSSAGTLAGKLFFGSGTQLSVL.

This sequence joins TRBV7-9 and TRBJ1-5; D gene unclear. V lost 10 bases and J 3 bases, leaving 16 bases between the germline ends. CDR1 and CDR2 (germline): SEHNR, FQNEAQ (reference sequence). This CDR3 has 14 amino acids. The CDR3 nucleotides read TGTGCCATCACCCCCCCCACAGTCAATCAGCCCCAGCATTTT. Translating gives CAITPPTVNQPQHF.

The V call is TRBV5-1, the J call TRBJ2-5; 7 nucleotides agree with TRBD2. The J segment lost 1 base and the V segment lost 2 bases, leaving 5 bases of the junction unmatched. The CDR3 runs to 15 residues. The V gene's germline CDR1 is SGHRS and CDR2 YFSETQ. CDR3 protein: CASSLMGTTQETQYF. In nucleotides, the CDR3 is TGCGCCAGCAGCTTAATGGGGACTACCCAAGAGACCCAGTACTTC.

The V and J genes are TRBV29-1 and TRBJ1-1; maybe TRBD1 (5 bases). Germline CDR1 and CDR2: SQVTM and ANQGSEA. Between the trimmed V and J ends, which lost 4 bases and 5 bases, there was a span of 14 bases. CDR3 length: 13 residues. The CDR3 loop reads CSVGGHDETEAFF. The CDR3 DNA reads TGCAGCGTTGGGGGCCACGACGAGACTGAAGCTTTCTTT.

This chain uses TRBV9 with TRBJ2-1; unclear D gene. The V gene lost 4 bases and the J gene lost 4 bases, with 9 bases spanning the gap. This CDR3 is built from 13 residues. Germline V gives CDR1 SGDLS, CDR2 YYNGEE. This CDR3 reads CASSQPGYNEQFF. The CDR3 coding sequence is TGTGCCAGCAGCCAGCCGGGTTACAATGAGCAGTTCTTC. The variable domain in full, completed from reference TRBV9 and TRBJ2-1, reads DSGVTQTPKHLITATGQRVTLRCSPRSGDLSVYWYQQSLDQGLQFLIQYYNGEERAKGNILERFSAQQFPDLHSELNLSSLELGDSALYFCASSQPGYNEQFFGPGTRLTVL.